This TCR beta chain stems from a study of shared clonotypes between healthy human individuals (dated by TCRdb to 2018 to 2020). Study-level background: The cohort included three men and a couple of women between 18 and 49 years of age. Per donor, three plates each were used for CD4 naive and CD4 memory, two for CD8 naive, and one for CD8 memory. The study deeply sequenced blood TCR repertoires of five healthy adults to estimate repertoire size and the extent of clonotype sharing between individuals. Between about 0.8 and 9.5 billion PBMCs per donor were obtained by leukapheresis. To increase sequencing depth and limit assay-specific biases, different laboratories used diverse techniques to prepare libraries and sequence TCR repertoires.

TCR CDR3 regions were amplified from genomic DNA by multiplex PCR using the deep immunoSEQ assay. Genomic DNA extracted from each cell subset was distributed evenly over all wells of several immunoSEQ 96-well plates, and each plate served as one replicate. Each replicate PCR for sorted subsets received about 180 ng genomic DNA, equal to some 32,000 T cell genomes. The purified libraries were quantified using a Qubit 3.0 fluorometer, sized with a Bioanalyzer 2100, and then quantified again using the KAPA Library Quantification kit. A separate single-read 150-cycle Illumina NextSeq 550 flow cell was used to sequence each immunoSEQ 96-well plate. As for the original processing: Because only junctional sequences without quality scores were contained in the immunoSEQ output, filtering matching that applied to full-length reads could not be performed. Sequences were annotated with PyIR, a Python wrapper for IgBLAST v1.9, and V/J genes and CDR3 were assigned using IMGT germline references. Reads with weak V/J assignments (E-value above 1e-6), missing CDR3, stop codons, out-of-frame junctions, or ambiguous translated residues were removed. V3J clonotypes were defined as sequences sharing an identical inferred V gene, J gene, and CDR3 amino acid sequence. To compute the percentage overlap between repertoires, the number of shared unique clonotypes was divided by the size of the smaller repertoire. Richness of each repertoire was evaluated using RTK rarefaction, the Chao1 estimator, and Recon v2.1 estimates of unobserved clonotypes. Generation probabilities were computed with OLGA for all TCRbeta clonotypes obtained by the gDNA method from four donors. The source is immuneACCESS, and TCRdb retained only in-frame sequences with V and J called. Part of the clones is not carried over; for the studies checked, unresolved V genes explain less than half of this, and the remainder is unexplained. Clonal size and the V and J genes are those of that table, whereas D and trimming came from the DNA. For this sample the table gives 1 million to 1.2 million clones, of which about 80% were detected only once. The top ten clones comprise about 0.89% of the sample.

V lost 1 base and J lost 14 bases, and the count of bases not matched to a germline gene is 6. From the germline V gene, CDR1 is SGHTA and CDR2 is FQGTGA. The CDR3 covers 12 residues, taking in both the cysteine and the phenylalanine. Solely the CDR3 DNA is kept, with 36 bases framed from the first base. The investigation overall reported the following: Pairwise subsampling indicated that sequencing depth was expected to affect the degree of clonotype sharing among donors. Across a handful of donors, about 5% of naive CD4, more than 3% of naive CD8, 2% to 2.5% of memory CD4, and roughly 0.41% of memory CD8 clonotypes were shared. Clonotypes shared by all four sorted-subset donors showed higher generation probabilities than non-shared clonotypes. Sampling was restricted to blood, and TCR repertoires in tissues likely differ from the TCR repertoires found in blood. The small number of donors limited the genetic and exposure-history diversity represented. Naive subsets generally had larger estimated clonotype richness than memory subsets. Incomplete sequencing was indicated by rarefaction of sorted-subset datasets, despite the large sequencing depth.

This clone was observed a single time. The antigen it binds to is not known. Base-call qualities are not available, and no considerably larger clone is one nucleotide away. Donors were healthy HIV-negative adults with no recently reported acute infections or vaccinations. Only Caucasian adults living in Nashville, Tennessee, USA were represented among the donors. Magnetic negative selection was used to enrich CD4+ T cells, after which naive cells were positively selected on CD45RA and the negative fraction became the memory subset. Blood was collected by leukapheresis, and PBMCs were isolated by Ficoll-Histopaque density gradient centrifugation and then cryopreserved in liquid nitrogen vapor phase. Analytical flow cytometry was used to check the purity and quantity of every magnetically sorted T cell population. From each sorted fraction, genomic DNA was isolated and quantified by UV absorbance on a Nanodrop 2000c.

The sequence was collected from a man between 18 and 29 years old in good health. Some clones in this sample may be carry-over from other donors' samples. In this chain, TRBV7-3 is recombined with TRBJ2-5, with 8 central nucleotides matching TRBD2. The sequencing input was memory CD4+ T cells from PBMCs. What the cell subset or site label conveys for this sample: CD45RA-negative fraction. The CDR3 reads CASSLKAGELYF. The DNA reads TGTGCCAGCAGCTTAAAAGCGGGAGAACTATACTTC.